Listed below are T cell receptor beta chains from one sample, sequenced in a study of T-cell reconstitution after alpha-beta-depleted transplantation in children. TCRdb re-derived calls from the PCR reads in MiXCR, one entry per CDR3 protein. The table lists approximately 85,000 distinct CDR3 sequences, roughly 15% of them singletons. The material was PBMCs, mostly from graft donor cells, obtained 180 days after TCRalphabeta/CD19-depleted stem cell transplant. Receptors originate from a male patient aged 2-9 years who had a stem cell transplant for acute lymphoblastic leukemia, so the T cells may come from the graft donor. Each CDR3 is given with its conserved first and last residue. A D gene is named only where the DNA matches it firmly. Size is stated for part of the rows, as once, few or many counts, or as a class when the clone is expanded.

14	few	TRBV20-1	TRBJ2-7	TRBD2	TGCAGTGCTAGGATAGCGGGAAGGTCCTACGAGCAGTACTTC	CSARIAGRSYEQYF
12	many	TRBV20-1	TRBJ2-2	-	TGCAGTGCTGGGCTGAAGCCCCAGGGGCTGTTTTTT	CSAGLKPQGLFF
13	few	TRBV7-2	TRBJ2-7	-	TGTGCCAGCAGCTTTAAGGGCCCTTACGAGCAGTACTTC	CASSFKGPYEQYF
16	-	TRBV20-1	TRBJ1-2	TRBD1	TGCAGTGCTAGAGGGGACAGGGGGACTTATAACTATGGCTACACCTTC	CSARGDRGTYNYGYTF
15	-	TRBV9	TRBJ2-7	-	TGTGCCAGCAGCGTAGCTGGAGCGTTTCTTTACGAGCAGTACTTC	CASSVAGAFLYEQYF
15	few	TRBV12-3/TRBV12-4	TRBJ2-2	-	TGTGCCAGCAGTTCGCAGGGGGGGGGAGTCGGGGAGCTGTTTTTT	CASSSQGGGVGELFF
15	few	TRBV7-6	TRBJ2-1	-	TGTGCCAGCAGCTTAGGAGGGGTGGCCTACAATGAGCAGTTCTTC	CASSLGGVAYNEQFF
14	many	TRBV12-3/TRBV12-4	TRBJ2-2	-	TGTGCCAGCAGTTTATGGGGGAACACCGGGGAGCTGTTTTTT	CASSLWGNTGELFF
16	few	TRBV7-9	TRBJ2-1	-	TGTGCCAGCAGCTTAGTAGTCCGGTGGGCCTACAATGAGCAGTTCTTC	CASSLVVRWAYNEQFF
14	many	TRBV5-1	TRBJ1-5	-	TGCGCCAGCCCGGGGCAGGCCGCGGGCCAGCCCCAGCATTTT	CASPGQAAGQPQHF
21	-	TRBV4-2	TRBJ2-4	-	TGTGCCAGCAGCCAAGATTCGACAGGAGGCTTCTTCACTCTAGCCAAAAACATTCAGTACTTC	CASSQDSTGGFFTLAKNIQYF
13	-	TRBV20-1	TRBJ1-2	-	TGCAGTGCTAGCGGGGTGTGGGACTATGGCTACACCTTC	CSASGVWDYGYTF
12	-	TRBV28	TRBJ2-7	-	TGTGCCAGCAGTTTCCGGACCGGCCCTGAGTACTTC	CASSFRTGPEYF
14	many	TRBV6-4	TRBJ2-7	TRBD1	TGTGCCAGCAGTGACCCGACAGGGAACGACGAGCAGTACTTC	CASSDPTGNDEQYF
14	few	TRBV20-1	TRBJ2-7	TRBD2	TGCAGTGCTAGAGAGGCTAGCGGCTCCTACGAGCAGTACTTC	CSAREASGSYEQYF
16	-	TRBV24-1	TRBJ2-3	-	TGTGCCACCGTTTCATGGGCAGGTGAGGCTACAGATACGCAGTATTTT	CATVSWAGEATDTQYF
17	few	TRBV5-1	TRBJ2-7	-	TGCGCCAGCAGCTTAATACCGGGACCCCGGTTGGTCTACGAGCAGTACTTC	CASSLIPGPRLVYEQYF
17	medium-sized	TRBV29-1	TRBJ2-1	-	TGCAGCGTTTTTAGCCCCGAACTAGCCCTTACGGGCTATGAGCAGTTCTTC	CSVFSPELALTGYEQFF
14	many	TRBV12-3/TRBV12-4	TRBJ1-5	TRBD1	TGTGCCAGCAGACCGGGACAGGGGGACCAGCCCCAGCATTTT	CASRPGQGDQPQHF
15	few	TRBV6-5	TRBJ2-7	-	TGTGCCAGCAGTTACTCGGAAGGGGTAATCTACGAGCAGTACTTC	CASSYSEGVIYEQYF
17	-	TRBV7-2	TRBJ2-5	TRBD1	TGTGCCAGCAGCTTATATACGAACCGGGACAGGGGCAAGACCCAGTACTTC	CASSLYTNRDRGKTQYF
15	few	TRBV11-3	TRBJ1-1	TRBD1	TGTGCCAGCAGCACCCGGACAGGGTGGACCACTGAAGCTTTCTTT	CASSTRTGWTTEAFF
11	-	TRBV20-1	TRBJ2-1	-	TGCAGTGCTAGGGCCCTAGGGCCCCTGTTCTTC	CSARALGPLFF
13	-	TRBV7-2	TRBJ1-5	-	TGTGCCAGCAGCCTCACCCCGGATCAGCCCCAGCATTTT	CASSLTPDQPQHF
14	many	TRBV7-2	TRBJ2-1	TRBD2	TGTGCCAGCAGCTTAAGTGGCGGGAGGAATGAGCAGTTCTTC	CASSLSGGRNEQFF
13	few	TRBV24-1	TRBJ2-5	-	TGTGCCACCAGTGAACCCAACCAAGAGACCCAGTACTTC	CATSEPNQETQYF
14	-	TRBV27	TRBJ2-1	-	TGTGCCAGCAGCAAAAGCGGAACCTACAATGAGCAGTTCTTC	CASSKSGTYNEQFF
14	few	TRBV5-4	TRBJ2-3	-	TGTGCCAGCAGCTGGGGGGCAGGGGCAGATACGCAGTATTTT	CASSWGAGADTQYF
13	few	TRBV5-5	TRBJ1-2	-	TGTGCCAGCAAGATTGGGGGGGCCTATGGCTACACCTTC	CASKIGGAYGYTF
14	-	TRBV12-3/TRBV12-4	TRBJ2-7	TRBD2	TGTGCCAGCAGTTTTTGGGGGGGGGACGGAGAGCAGTACTTC	CASSFWGGDGEQYF
15	many	TRBV20-1	TRBJ1-5	-	TGCAGTGCTAGCGGGGGCAGCTCCTCGGGGCAGCCCCAGCATTTT	CSASGGSSSGQPQHF
11	many	TRBV12-3/TRBV12-4	TRBJ2-7	-	TGTGCCAGCAGTTCCCTCAGCGAGCAGTACTTC	CASSSLSEQYF
15	-	TRBV5-6	TRBJ2-7	TRBD1	TGTGCCAGCAGCTTCATATCCTCGAGGGGGCGGGAGCAGTACTTC	CASSFISSRGREQYF
11	-	TRBV12-3/TRBV12-4	TRBJ2-2	-	TGTGCCATACATAACACCGGGGAGCTGTTTTTT	CAIHNTGELFF
13	few	TRBV27	TRBJ2-5	-	TGTGCCAGCAGTCGGGGACCGTCAGAGACCCAGTACTTC	CASSRGPSETQYF
15	-	TRBV27	TRBJ1-2	TRBD1	TGTGCCAGCAGTTTAAGGGGGCTCTCCTGGCGTGGCTACACCTTC	CASSLRGLSWRGYTF
19	-	TRBV20-1	TRBJ1-5	-	TGCAGTGGCGAGGATGGGGGGCGCATTTTAATCATGGGCAATCAGCCCCAGCATTTT	CSGEDGGRILIMGNQPQHF
13	few	TRBV25-1	TRBJ1-1	-	TGTGCCAGCAGTGTCGGGGGGAGCGCTGAAGCTTTCTTT	CASSVGGSAEAFF
14	-	TRBV20-1	TRBJ1-5	-	TGCAGTGCTTTGAATGTCCAGATTTATCAGCCCCAGCATTTT	CSALNVQIYQPQHF
14	few	TRBV18	TRBJ1-4	-	TGTGCCAGCTCACCGACAGCTGCAGGTGAAAAACTGTTTTTT	CASSPTAAGEKLFF
16	-	TRBV7-2	TRBJ2-1	TRBD2	TGTGCCAGCAGCCGCCGACTAGCGGGGGCGGGCAATGAGCAGTTCTTC	CASSRRLAGAGNEQFF
17	-	TRBV4-2	TRBJ2-6	-	TGTGCCAGCAGCCAAGGGGTATTTCAGGGTGGGGCCAACGTCCTGACTTTC	CASSQGVFQGGANVLTF